This T cell receptor (beta chain) is from a study of blood T cells in healthy people across ages. Study-level findings and limits: Without sorted subsets, naive and antigen-experienced compartments could not be conclusively compared.

This clonotype was picked up one time. Its specificity is not known. Through a sample-barcoded 5' primer and a J-beta primer mix, a second PCR was run for roughly 7 to 12 cycles. Researchers report that a template-switch adaptor with 12 random nucleotides tagged each cDNA molecule. All samples gave at least 2.5 million CDR3-containing paired-end reads. In TCRdb, the 5' RACE reads were re-called with MiXCR into one record per CDR3 protein. This sample has around 1,100,000 distinct CDR3 sequences, with more than 30% found just once. CDR1 is LGHNA and CDR2 is YNFKEQ in the germline V gene. This CDR3 has 16 amino acids. The V end lost 0 bases, the J end lost 0 bases, and 9 bases lay between the germline ends.

This rearrangement joins TRBV4-2 to TRBJ1-5; D uncertain. This clonotype originated in a man between 18 and 35 years old in good health. What was sequenced was blood. The CDR3 DNA follows: TGTGCCAGCAGCCAAGAGCTGGCCCCTAGCAATCAGCCCCAGCATTTT. Translating gives CASSQELAPSNQPQHF.